The present T cell receptor beta chain was sequenced within a study of identical twins. General study points: Its conclusions, products of cross-sectional statistical analysis, did not come from following the same donors.

The donors were all healthy and Caucasian. Germline V gene data show CDR1 as LGHDT and CDR2 as YNNKEL (reference sequence). The CDR3 extends over 16 amino acids. V gave up 1 base and J gave up 6 bases, with 16 bases separating them. It was template switching that added a universal primer site, and there were unique molecular identifiers on the cDNA. MiXCR was run by TCRdb on the 5' RACE reads, yielding one entry per CDR3 protein. The table records 450,000 or so distinct CDR3 sequences, 14% of them present only once. This clonotype has just a few counts. Antigen specificity is unknown. These records were also assigned to another study, of yellow fever vaccine responses in identical twins.

The chain recombines TRBV3-1 with TRBJ2-1; D is uncertain. The specimen was CD4+ T cells sorted from blood. This sequence was found in a young woman in good health. The CDR3 DNA is TGTGCCAGCAGCCAAGGAGTCGCGACCTTAAGCAATGAGCAGTTCTTC. It yields the protein CASSQGVATLSNEQFF.